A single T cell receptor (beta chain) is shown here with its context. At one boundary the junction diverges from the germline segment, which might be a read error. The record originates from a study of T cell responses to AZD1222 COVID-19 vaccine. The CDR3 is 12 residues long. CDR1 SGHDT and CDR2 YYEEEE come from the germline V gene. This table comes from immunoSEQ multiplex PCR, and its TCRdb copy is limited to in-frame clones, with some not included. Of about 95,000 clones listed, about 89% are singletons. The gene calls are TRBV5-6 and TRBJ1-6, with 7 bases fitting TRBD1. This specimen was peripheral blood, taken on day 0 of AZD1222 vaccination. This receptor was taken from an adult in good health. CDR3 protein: CASSRGGPASEF. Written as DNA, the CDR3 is TGTGCCAGCAGCCGAGGGGGCCCGGCGTCGGAATTT.